This entry lists 13 T cell receptor beta chains sequenced from one sample in a study of cytomegalovirus exposure and HLA in healthy donors. The PCR ran on 60 Vbeta and 13 Jbeta primers. TCRdb's table, derived via immunoSEQ multiplex PCR, lists solely in-frame clones and lacks some. The sample has about 120,000 clones; around three quarters are singletons. Sequencing was performed on PBMCs. These receptors originate from a man in his fifties in good health and CMV-seropositive.

The genes are TRBV13 and TRBJ2-1; TRBD1 matches 8 bases. Germline V gene data show CDR1 as PRHDT and CDR2 as FYEKMQ (reference sequence). The CDR3 has 16 residues. V trimming: 0 bases; J trimming: 4 bases; junction bases outside the gene matches: 5. CDR3 residues: CASSLGSGGPYNEQFF. DNA of the CDR3: TGTGCCAGCAGCTTAGGGTCAGGGGGCCCTTACAATGAGCAGTTCTTC.

This clone was counted a single time. One junction end does not reproduce the germline sequence, and a read error may be involved. The chain has TRBV5-1 and TRBJ1-5; a possible D gene is TRBD1 (5 bases). In germline, CDR1 is SGHRS, CDR2 YFSETQ. The CDR3 is 14 amino acids. The CDR3 DNA is TGCGCCAGCGGCTTGGAAGGGGGCAATCAGCCCCAGCATTTT. Protein sequence: CASGLEGGNQPQHF.

The chain recombines TRBV7-2 with TRBJ2-3; 8 positions agree with TRBD2. The V segment lost 3 bases and the J segment 2 bases; nucleotides outside the gene matches: 4. This CDR3 region has 15 residues. Germline V gives CDR1 SGHTA, CDR2 FQGNSA. CDR3 sequence reads: CASSFIGRATDTQYF. CDR3 DNA: TGTGCCAGCAGCTTTATCGGGAGGGCCACAGATACGCAGTATTTT.

The chain couples TRBV6-1 to TRBJ1-2, with D tentatively TRBD1 (6 bases). Per the germline V gene, CDR1 is MNHNS and CDR2 is SASEGT. CDR3 length: 16 residues. V was cut by 3 bases and J by 8 bases, with 22 bases left in between. In DNA form, the CDR3 reads TGTGCCAGCAGTGACGTATTTGGACAGAGTATGATGGGCTACACCTTC. Translating it yields CASSDVFGQSMMGYTF.

The CDR3 here is CASSQDGAGGRSYNSPLHF. CDR3 nucleotides: TGTGCCAGCAGCCAAGATGGGGCAGGGGGACGGTCCTATAATTCACCCCTCCACTTT. The rearrangement joins TRBV4-2 to TRBJ1-6; 7 positions agree with TRBD1. This CDR3 comprises 19 residues. CDR1 is LGHNA and CDR2 is YNFKEQ in the germline V gene. V gave up 0 bases and J gave up 1 base; unmatched junction bases: 9.

This clone occurred a few times. The chain combines TRBV5-1 with TRBJ1-4; D remains unclear. The germline V gene has CDR1 SGHRS and CDR2 YFSETQ. The V end lost 0 bases, the J end lost 4 bases, and 10 bases lay between the germline ends. This CDR3 is built from 15 residues. The CDR3 loop reads CASSLGGYGNEKLFF. CDR3 DNA: TGCGCCAGCAGCTTGGGCGGGTATGGTAATGAAAAACTGTTTTTT.

This chain connects TRBV5-5 to TRBJ1-3; D perhaps matches TRBD1 (6 bases). The CDR3 spans 15 residues. From germline, CDR1 is SGHKS and CDR2 YYEKEE (reference sequence). Deletions cut 6 bases from V and 0 bases from J, with 13 bases between. The CDR3 here is CASTRDMGSGNTIYF. CDR3 bases: TGTGCCAGCACCAGGGACATGGGCTCTGGAAACACCATATATTTT.

This clone was counted once. The gene calls are TRBV2 and TRBJ2-7, with D possibly matching TRBD1 (6 bases). CDR3 size: 13 residues. CDR1 is SNHLY and CDR2 is FYNNEI in the germline V gene. V was clipped by 6 bases and J by 1 base, with 10 bases between them. CDR3 coding DNA: TGTGCCAGCAGGCTGGACAGTTCCTACGAGCAGTACTTC. Its translation: CASRLDSSYEQYF.

The CDR3, as DNA: TGTGCCAGCAGCCAAGTAATCGGGGGAGAGGCTTTCTTT. It yields the protein CASSQVIGGEAFF. The rearrangement links TRBV14 to TRBJ1-1; tentative D call: TRBD1 (5 bases). The CDR3 is 13 residues long. Germline-derived CDR1 and CDR2 are SGHDN and FVKESK. V dropped 1 base and J dropped 11 bases, with 14 bases sitting between them.

The chain joins TRBV9 to TRBJ1-1, with unresolved D. In germline, CDR1 is SGDLS, CDR2 YYNGEE. V shed 4 bases and J shed 5 bases, with 15 bases lying between them. The length of the CDR3 is 14 residues. This CDR3 is CASSRGVGVTEAFF. The CDR3 DNA follows: TGTGCCAGCAGCCGCGGGGTCGGGGTTACTGAAGCTTTCTTT.

J is TRBJ1-2 and V is TRBV30, with TRBD1 identical over 10 bases. This CDR3 spans 13 amino acids. CDR1 GTSNPN and CDR2 SVGIG come from the germline V gene (reference sequence). Trimming at V came to 2 bases and at J to 7 bases, leaving 4 bases not matched to a gene. The CDR3 DNA follows: TGTGCCTGGAGTTCGACAGGGGGCTCTGGCTACACCTTC. Encoded protein: CAWSSTGGSGYTF.

The chain recombines TRBV6-1 with TRBJ1-5; perhaps TRBD1 as D (6 bases). The V gene's germline CDR1 is MNHNS and CDR2 SASEGT. The CDR3 is made up of 15 amino acids. Trimming cost V 6 bases and J 1 base, with 13 bases left between them. The CDR3 spells CASRFLRGSNQPQHF. The CDR3 DNA sequence: TGTGCCAGCAGATTCCTCAGGGGCAGCAATCAGCCCCAGCATTTT.

This clone was picked up one time. V is TRBV5-1 and J is TRBJ2-1; D is ambiguous. The CDR3 covers 15 residues. The V and J ends lost 3 bases and 0 bases respectively, with 10 bases between them. The germline V gene encodes CDR1 SGHRS and CDR2 YFSETQ. Here the CDR3 reads CASSYVASSYNEQFF. The CDR3 bases are TGCGCCAGCAGCTACGTGGCCAGCTCCTACAATGAGCAGTTCTTC.